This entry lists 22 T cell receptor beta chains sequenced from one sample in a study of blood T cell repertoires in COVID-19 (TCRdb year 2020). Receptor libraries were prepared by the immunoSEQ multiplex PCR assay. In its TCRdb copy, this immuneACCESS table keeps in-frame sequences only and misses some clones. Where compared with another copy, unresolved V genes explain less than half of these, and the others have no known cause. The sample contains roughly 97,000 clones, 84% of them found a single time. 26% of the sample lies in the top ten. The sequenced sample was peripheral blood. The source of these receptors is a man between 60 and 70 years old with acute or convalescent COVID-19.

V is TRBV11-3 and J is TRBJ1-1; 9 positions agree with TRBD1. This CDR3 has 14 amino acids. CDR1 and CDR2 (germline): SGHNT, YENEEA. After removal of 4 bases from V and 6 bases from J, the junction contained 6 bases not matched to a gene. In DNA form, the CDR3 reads TGTGCCAGCAGCTATAGGGGACAGGGTGCTGAAGCTTTCTTT. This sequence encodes CASSYRGQGAEAFF.

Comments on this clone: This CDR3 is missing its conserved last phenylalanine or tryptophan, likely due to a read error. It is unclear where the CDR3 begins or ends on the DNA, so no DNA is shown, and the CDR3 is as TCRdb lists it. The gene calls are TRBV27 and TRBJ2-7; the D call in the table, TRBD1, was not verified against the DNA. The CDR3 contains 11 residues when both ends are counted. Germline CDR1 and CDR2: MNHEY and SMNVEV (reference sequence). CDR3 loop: CASSYRDTRVS.

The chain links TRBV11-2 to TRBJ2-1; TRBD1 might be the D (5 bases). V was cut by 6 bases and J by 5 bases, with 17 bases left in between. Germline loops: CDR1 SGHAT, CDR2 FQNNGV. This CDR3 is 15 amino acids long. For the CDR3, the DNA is TGTGCCAGCAGGGTAACGGGTGGGGCGGACAATGAGCAGTTCTTC. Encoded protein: CASRVTGGADNEQFF.

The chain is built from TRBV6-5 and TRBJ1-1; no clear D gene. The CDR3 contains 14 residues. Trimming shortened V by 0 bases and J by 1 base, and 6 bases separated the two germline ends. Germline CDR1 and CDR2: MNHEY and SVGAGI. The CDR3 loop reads CASSYSHGNTEAFF. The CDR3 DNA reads TGTGCCAGCAGTTACTCTCACGGGAACACTGAAGCTTTCTTT.

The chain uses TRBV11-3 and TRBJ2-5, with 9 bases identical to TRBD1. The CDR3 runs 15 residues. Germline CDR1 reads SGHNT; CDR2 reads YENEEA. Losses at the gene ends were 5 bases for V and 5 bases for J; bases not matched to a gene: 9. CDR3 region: CASSPKQGAWETQYF. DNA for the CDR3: TGTGCCAGCAGCCCGAAACAGGGGGCCTGGGAGACCCAGTACTTC.

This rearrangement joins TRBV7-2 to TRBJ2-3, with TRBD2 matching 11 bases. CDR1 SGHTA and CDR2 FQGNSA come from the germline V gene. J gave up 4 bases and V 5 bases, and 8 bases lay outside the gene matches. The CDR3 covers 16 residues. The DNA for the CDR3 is TGTGCCAGCAGCAGGGGACTAGCGGTAGCCCCAGATACGCAGTATTTT. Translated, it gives CASSRGLAVAPDTQYF.

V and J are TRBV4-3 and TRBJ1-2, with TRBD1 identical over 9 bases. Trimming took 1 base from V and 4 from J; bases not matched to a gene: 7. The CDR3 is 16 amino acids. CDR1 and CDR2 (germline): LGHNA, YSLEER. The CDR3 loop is CASSQAPGDRVYGYTF. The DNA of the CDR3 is TGCGCCAGCAGCCAAGCCCCCGGGGACAGGGTCTATGGCTACACCTTC.

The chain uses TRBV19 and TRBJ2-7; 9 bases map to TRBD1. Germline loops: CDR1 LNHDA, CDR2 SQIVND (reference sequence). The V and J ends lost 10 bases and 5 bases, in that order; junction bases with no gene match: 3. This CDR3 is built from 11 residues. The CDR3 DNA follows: TGTGCCACGGGACAGGGAGACGAGCAGTACTTC. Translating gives CATGQGDEQYF.

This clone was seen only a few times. CDR3 protein: CASRARDSYNEQFF. The DNA of the CDR3 is TGTGCCAGCAGAGCTAGGGACAGCTACAATGAGCAGTTCTTC. The chain recombines TRBV2 with TRBJ2-1, with 7 bases identical to TRBD1. Germline values: CDR1 SNHLY, CDR2 FYNNEI. The CDR3 spans 14 residues. J lost 3 bases, V lost 6 bases, and 5 bases had no gene match.

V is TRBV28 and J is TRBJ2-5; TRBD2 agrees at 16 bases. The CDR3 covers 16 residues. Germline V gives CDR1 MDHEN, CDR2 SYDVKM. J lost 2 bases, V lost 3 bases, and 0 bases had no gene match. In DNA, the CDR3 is TGTGCCAGCAGTTTGGGACTAGCGGGAGGGCAAGAGACCCAGTACTTC. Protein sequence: CASSLGLAGGQETQYF.

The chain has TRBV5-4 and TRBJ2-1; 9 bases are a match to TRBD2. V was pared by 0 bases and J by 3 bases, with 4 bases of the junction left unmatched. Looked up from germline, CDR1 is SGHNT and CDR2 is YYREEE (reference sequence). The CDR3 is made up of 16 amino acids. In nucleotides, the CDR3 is TGTGCCAGCAGCTTGGAAGCTAGCGGGATCTACAATGAGCAGTTCTTC. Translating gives CASSLEASGIYNEQFF.

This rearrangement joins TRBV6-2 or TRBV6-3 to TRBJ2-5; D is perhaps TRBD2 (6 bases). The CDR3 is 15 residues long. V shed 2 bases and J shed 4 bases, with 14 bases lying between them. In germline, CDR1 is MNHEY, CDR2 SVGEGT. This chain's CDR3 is CASSYPAGNGETQYF. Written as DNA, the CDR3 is TGTGCCAGCAGTTACCCCGCGGGGAACGGAGAGACCCAGTACTTC.

CDR3: CASRKGAYYGYTF. The CDR3 coding sequence is TGTGCCAGCCGCAAGGGGGCCTACTATGGCTACACCTTC. The gene calls are TRBV6-5 and TRBJ1-2; 7 bases are a match to TRBD1. The CDR3 contains 13 residues. V dropped 8 bases and J dropped 3; count of bases not matched to a gene: 6. Germline V lookup: CDR1 MNHEY, CDR2 SVGAGI.

The CDR3 protein is CASSERGQSYNEQFF. CDR3 coding DNA: TGTGCCAGCAGTGAAAGGGGACAATCCTACAATGAGCAGTTCTTC. The V call is TRBV2, the J call TRBJ2-1; TRBD1 is a possible D gene (6 bases). The CDR3 covers 15 residues. Trimming took off 2 bases at V and 1 base at J, with 9 bases between the two ends. CDR1 and CDR2 (germline): SNHLY, FYNNEI.

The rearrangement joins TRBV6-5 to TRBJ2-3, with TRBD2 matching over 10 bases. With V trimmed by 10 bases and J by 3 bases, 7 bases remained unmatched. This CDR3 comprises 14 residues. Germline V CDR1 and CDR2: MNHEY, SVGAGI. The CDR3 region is CATQLAGRTDTQYF. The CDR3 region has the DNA TGTGCCACACAACTAGCGGGAAGGACAGATACGCAGTATTTT.

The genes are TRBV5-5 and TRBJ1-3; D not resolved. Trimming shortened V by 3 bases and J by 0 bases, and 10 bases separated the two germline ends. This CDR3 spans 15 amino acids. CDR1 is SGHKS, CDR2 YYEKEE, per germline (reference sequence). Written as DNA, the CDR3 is TGTGCCAGCAGCTCTGACACATTCTCTGGAAACACCATATATTTT. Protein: CASSSDTFSGNTIYF.

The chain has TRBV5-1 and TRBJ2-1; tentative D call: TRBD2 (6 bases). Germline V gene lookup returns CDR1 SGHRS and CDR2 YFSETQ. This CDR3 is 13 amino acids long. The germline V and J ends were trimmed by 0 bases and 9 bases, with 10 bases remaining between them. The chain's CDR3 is CASSLVWGGEQFF. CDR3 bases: TGCGCCAGCAGCTTGGTGTGGGGAGGTGAGCAGTTCTTC.

In DNA form, the CDR3 reads TGTGCCAGCAGTTTACGGACAGGCAGGGAGCTGTTTTTT. Amino acids: CASSLRTGRELFF. The chain employs TRBV28 and TRBJ2-2, with TRBD1 matching 7 bases. Germline V gene data show CDR1 as MDHEN and CDR2 as SYDVKM. V shed 2 bases, J shed 9 bases, and the junction held 3 bases outside the gene matches. The CDR3 runs 13 residues. Drawing the rest from reference TRBV28 and TRBJ2-2, the complete variable domain is DVKVTQSSRYLVKRTGEKVFLECVQDMDHENMFWYRQDPGLGLRLIYFSYDVKMKEKGDIPEGYSVSREKKERFSLILESASTNQTSMYLCASSLRTGRELFFGEGSRLTVL.

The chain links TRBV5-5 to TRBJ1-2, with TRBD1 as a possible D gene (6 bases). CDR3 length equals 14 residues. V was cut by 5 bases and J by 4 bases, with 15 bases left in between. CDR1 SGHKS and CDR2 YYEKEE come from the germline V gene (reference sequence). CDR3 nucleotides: TGTGCCAGCAGATCGGACAGCGTTCTCTATGGCTACACCTTC. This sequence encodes CASRSDSVLYGYTF.

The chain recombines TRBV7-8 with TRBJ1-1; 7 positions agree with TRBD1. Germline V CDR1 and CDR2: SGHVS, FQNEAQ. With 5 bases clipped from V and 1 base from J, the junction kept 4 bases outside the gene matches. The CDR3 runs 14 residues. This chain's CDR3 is CASSPRTGNTEAFF. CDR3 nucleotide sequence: TGTGCCAGCAGCCCTAGGACAGGGAACACTGAAGCTTTCTTT.

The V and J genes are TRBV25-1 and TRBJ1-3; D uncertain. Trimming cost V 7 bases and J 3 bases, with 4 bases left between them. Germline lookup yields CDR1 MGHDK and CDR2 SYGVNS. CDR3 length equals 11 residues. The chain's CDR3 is CASNNGNTIYF. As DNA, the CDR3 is TGTGCCAGCAATAATGGAAACACCATATATTTT.

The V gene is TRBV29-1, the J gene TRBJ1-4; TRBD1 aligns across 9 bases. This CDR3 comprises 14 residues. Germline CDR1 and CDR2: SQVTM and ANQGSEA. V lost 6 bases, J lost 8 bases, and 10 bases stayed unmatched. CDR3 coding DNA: TGCAGCGTAGGGACCGGGACAGGGAACGAAAAACTGTTTTTT. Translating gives CSVGTGTGNEKLFF. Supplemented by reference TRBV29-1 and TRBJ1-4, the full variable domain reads SAVISQKPSRDICQRGTSLTIQCQVDSQVTMMFWYRQQPGQSLTLIATANQGSEATYESGFVIDKFPISRPNLTFSTLTVSNMSPEDSSIYLCSVGTGTGNEKLFFGSGTQLSVL.